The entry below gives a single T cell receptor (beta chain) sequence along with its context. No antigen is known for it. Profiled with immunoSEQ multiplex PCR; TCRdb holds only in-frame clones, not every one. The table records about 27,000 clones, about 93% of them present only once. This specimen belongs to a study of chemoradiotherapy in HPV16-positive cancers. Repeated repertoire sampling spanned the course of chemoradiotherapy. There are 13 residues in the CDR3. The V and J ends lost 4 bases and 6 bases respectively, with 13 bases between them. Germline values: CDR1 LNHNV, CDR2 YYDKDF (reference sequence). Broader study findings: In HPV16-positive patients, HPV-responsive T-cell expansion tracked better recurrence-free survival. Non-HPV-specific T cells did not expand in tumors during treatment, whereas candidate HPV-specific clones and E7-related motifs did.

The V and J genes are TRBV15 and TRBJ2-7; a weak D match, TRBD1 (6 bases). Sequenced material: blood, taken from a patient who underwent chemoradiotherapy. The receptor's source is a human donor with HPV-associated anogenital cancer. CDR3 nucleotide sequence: TGTGCCACCAGCAAAACAGGGAATCGCGAGCAGTACTTC. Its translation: CATSKTGNREQYF.